Below are 20 T cell receptor beta chains sequenced from a single sample in a study of T cell changes during pregnancy in multiple sclerosis. The method was immunoSEQ multiplex PCR; TCRdb's version includes in-frame clones alone and lacks a portion of them. The sample has tens of thousands of clones, 91% seen once. Sample: peripheral blood, taken in the third trimester of pregnancy. The source is a female donor in good health, enrolled as a control in a pregnancy study.

This sequence joins TRBV5-6 and TRBJ1-5; the D is unclear. Deletions cut 1 base from V and 5 bases from J, with 13 bases between. This CDR3 has 15 amino acids. In germline, CDR1 is SGHDT, CDR2 YYEEEE. In DNA form, the CDR3 reads TGTGCCAGCAGCTTGTTCGAGGGAGGGTATCAGCCCCAGCATTTT. Amino acid sequence: CASSLFEGGYQPQHF.

This chain links TRBV29-1 with TRBJ1-4, with D unresolved. The length of the CDR3 is 12 residues. V shed 4 bases and J shed 6 bases, with 9 bases lying between them. Germline assignment: CDR1 SQVTM and CDR2 ANQGSEA. The CDR3 loop is CSVVVPDEKLFF. The CDR3 nucleotides read TGCAGCGTTGTTGTTCCGGATGAAAAACTGTTTTTT.

The chain links TRBV28 to TRBJ1-1, with TRBD1 matching over 9 bases. Trimming removed 2 bases from V and 8 bases from J; junction bases left unmatched: 6. Germline-derived CDR1 and CDR2 are MDHEN and SYDVKM. This CDR3 comprises 14 residues. Here the CDR3 reads CASSLPGTGKEAFF. CDR3 bases: TGTGCCAGCAGTTTACCCGGGACAGGGAAAGAAGCTTTCTTT.

The genes are TRBV25-1 and TRBJ2-5; TRBD1 aligns across 8 bases. The trim removed 6 bases at V and 11 bases at J, leaving 11 bases unmatched. The CDR3 spans 13 residues. Germline V gives CDR1 MGHDK, CDR2 SYGVNS. CDR3 loop: CASRGQGAPQQYF. The CDR3 region has the DNA TGTGCCAGCAGAGGTCAGGGGGCACCCCAGCAGTACTTC.

The rearrangement uses TRBV5-4 and TRBJ1-2, with 7 nucleotides matching TRBD1. This CDR3 region has 13 residues. The ends lost 4 bases at V and 6 bases at J; junction bases unmatched: 6. Germline CDR1 SGHNT, CDR2 YYREEE (reference sequence). The CDR3 is CASSPGQQDGYTF. CDR3 in DNA: TGTGCCAGCAGCCCGGGACAGCAGGATGGCTACACCTTC.

The V call is TRBV18, the J call TRBJ1-2; TRBD1 agrees at 7 bases. Trimming took 3 bases from V and 4 from J; bases not matched to a gene: 5. This CDR3 has 14 residues. The germline gives CDR1 KGHSH, CDR2 LQKENI. The CDR3 DNA reads TGTGCCAGCTCACCCGAGACAGGGTCCTATGGCTACACCTTC. Translating it yields CASSPETGSYGYTF.

This clone was observed a single time. The chain carries TRBV15 and TRBJ2-7, with 7 bases fitting TRBD2. V lost 0 bases and J lost 6; bases outside the gene matches: 5. Germline V gene data show CDR1 as LNHNV and CDR2 as YYDKDF (reference sequence). The CDR3 has 14 residues. The CDR3 bases are TGTGCCACCAGCAGAGAAACTAGCGTCTTCGAGCAGTACTTC. Translated: CATSRETSVFEQYF.

This clone was picked up a small number of times. The chain has TRBV11-3 and TRBJ1-5; D is undetermined. CDR3 size: 13 residues. Germline V gene sequence: CDR1 SGHNT, CDR2 YENEEA. Between the trimmed V and J ends, which lost 3 bases and 5 bases, there was a span of 8 bases. The CDR3 sequence: CASSFPQDQPQHF. The CDR3 DNA follows: TGTGCCAGCAGCTTCCCACAAGATCAGCCCCAGCATTTT.

In this sample, this clone turned up once. V gene TRBV28 combines with J gene TRBJ1-2; 8 bases fit TRBD1. V gave up 6 bases and J gave up 2 bases; unmatched junction bases: 5. From germline, CDR1 is MDHEN and CDR2 SYDVKM. This CDR3 has 14 residues. DNA of the CDR3: TGTGCCAGCAGGCAGGGGGCAGCGAACTATGGCTACACCTTC. This translates into CASRQGAANYGYTF.

The chain employs TRBV2 and TRBJ1-2; D is unresolved. The V gene lost 7 bases and the J gene lost 4 bases, with 10 bases spanning the gap. CDR3 length equals 12 residues. Germline V CDR1 and CDR2: SNHLY, FYNNEI. Here the CDR3 reads CASTVGSYGYTF. The CDR3 bases are TGTGCCAGCACGGTGGGCAGCTATGGCTACACCTTC. Together with reference TRBV2 and TRBJ1-2, the CDR3 gives the full variable domain: EPEVTQTPSHQVTQMGQEVILRCVPISNHLYFYWYRQILGQKVEFLVSFYNNEISEKSEIFDDQFSVERPDGSNFTLKIRSTKLEDSAMYFCASTVGSYGYTFGSGTRLTVV.

The J gene is TRBJ2-5, the V gene TRBV18, with D possibly TRBD2 on 5 matching bases. From germline, CDR1 is KGHSH and CDR2 LQKENI. The V end lost 5 bases, the J end lost 0 bases, and 7 bases lay between the germline ends. This CDR3 is 13 amino acids long. The CDR3 DNA reads TGTGCCAGCTCAGTGGACTACCAAGAGACCCAGTACTTC. This codes for CASSVDYQETQYF.

This rearrangement joins TRBV2 to TRBJ1-3, with D maybe TRBD1 (5 bases). Per germline, CDR1 SNHLY and CDR2 FYNNEI. Trimming took off 7 bases at V and 0 bases at J, with 7 bases between the two ends. CDR3 length: 13 amino acids. CDR3 nucleotides: TGTGCCAGCAAGGGGTACTCTGGAAACACCATATATTTT. Translating gives CASKGYSGNTIYF. Full variable domain (missing parts from reference TRBV2 and TRBJ1-3): EPEVTQTPSHQVTQMGQEVILRCVPISNHLYFYWYRQILGQKVEFLVSFYNNEISEKSEIFDDQFSVERPDGSNFTLKIRSTKLEDSAMYFCASKGYSGNTIYFGEGSWLTVV.

This clone was observed once. This sequence joins TRBV28 and TRBJ1-1; a weak D match, TRBD1 (6 bases). Trimming took off 6 bases at V and 5 bases at J, with 13 bases between the two ends. From germline, CDR1 is MDHEN and CDR2 SYDVKM. The CDR3 has 13 residues. The CDR3 sequence: CASRGTWGTEAFF. Here the CDR3 DNA reads TGTGCCAGCAGGGGGACATGGGGGACTGAAGCTTTCTTT.

This clone was detected only once. This sequence joins TRBV2 and TRBJ1-4; 10 bases are shared with TRBD1. The V gene's germline CDR1 is SNHLY and CDR2 FYNNEI. CDR3 length: 17 amino acids. With 3 bases clipped from V and 0 bases from J, the junction kept 4 bases outside the gene matches. DNA of the CDR3: TGTGCCAGCAGTGATAGGACAGGGGGGACAACTAATGAAAAACTGTTTTTT. It is translated as CASSDRTGGTTNEKLFF. Drawing the rest from reference TRBV2 and TRBJ1-4, the complete variable domain is EPEVTQTPSHQVTQMGQEVILRCVPISNHLYFYWYRQILGQKVEFLVSFYNNEISEKSEIFDDQFSVERPDGSNFTLKIRSTKLEDSAMYFCASSDRTGGTTNEKLFFGSGTQLSVL.

The V gene is TRBV5-8, the J gene TRBJ2-6; 7 bases agree with TRBD1. J lost 0 bases, V lost 0 bases, and 9 bases had no gene match. CDR1 is SGHTS, CDR2 YDEGEE, per germline. This CDR3 spans 19 amino acids. The CDR3 region has the DNA TGTGCCAGCAGCTTGGTTGGACAGGTTCGTCGCTCTGGGGCCAACGTCCTGACTTTC. It specifies CASSLVGQVRRSGANVLTF.

J is TRBJ2-7 and V is TRBV27; 7 bases match TRBD2. Germline CDR1 and CDR2: MNHEY and SMNVEV (reference sequence). The CDR3 length is 13 residues. Losses at the gene ends were 6 bases for V and 3 bases for J; bases not matched to a gene: 5. CDR3 DNA: TGTGCCAGCAGGGTAGCGGGTAGCTACGAGCAGTACTTC. Amino acid sequence: CASRVAGSYEQYF.

V and J are TRBV12-5 and TRBJ1-5; D uncertain. This CDR3 is built from 16 residues. Germline CDR1 reads LGHNT; CDR2 reads FRNRAP. Trimming took off 2 bases at V and 3 bases at J, with 14 bases between the two ends. The CDR3 sequence is CASGLWRERLNQPQHF. In nucleotides, the CDR3 is TGTGCTAGTGGTTTGTGGCGGGAAAGGCTCAATCAGCCCCAGCATTTT.

The gene calls are TRBV5-4 and TRBJ1-4; D remains ambiguous. This CDR3 spans 16 amino acids. V was trimmed by 4 bases and J by 0 bases, leaving 13 bases between them. Germline values: CDR1 SGHNT, CDR2 YYREEE (reference sequence). The CDR3 nucleotides read TGTGCCAGCAGCCCCAGGAGGACCTCAACTAATGAAAAACTGTTTTTT. Residues: CASSPRRTSTNEKLFF.

The CDR3 region has the DNA TGCGCCAGCAGCGAAGCGGGAAACACCATATATTTT. Its protein product is CASSEAGNTIYF. This rearrangement joins TRBV5-1 to TRBJ1-3; D uncertain. The CDR3 is 12 amino acids. V was trimmed by 4 bases and J by 4 bases, leaving 6 bases between them. Looked up from germline, CDR1 is SGHRS and CDR2 is YFSETQ. Drawing the rest from reference TRBV5-1 and TRBJ1-3, the complete variable domain is KAGVTQTPRYLIKTRGQQVTLSCSPISGHRSVSWYQQTPGQGLQFLFEYFSETQRNKGNFPGRFSGRQFSNSRSEMNVSTLELGDSALYLCASSEAGNTIYFGEGSWLTVV.

This clone was seen only a few times. The gene calls are TRBV11-1 and TRBJ1-1; D is ambiguous. Trimming shortened V by 4 bases and J by 8 bases, and 23 bases separated the two germline ends. CDR1 and CDR2 (germline): SGHAT, FQDESV (reference sequence). The CDR3 has 16 residues. This chain's CDR3 is CASSWRERRRLDEAFF. The CDR3 nucleotides read TGTGCCAGCAGCTGGCGCGAGAGGAGACGATTAGACGAAGCTTTCTTT.